The clone carrying this TCR beta chain was detected a few times. Its antigen remains unidentified. This specimen comes from a study of PD-L1 blockade in urothelial cancer. Study-level points and caveats: Expansion of tumor-associated blood clones at 3 weeks was greater in durable-benefit patients.

Here immunoSEQ multiplex PCR was the method, and the copy in TCRdb shows in-frame clones only, minus some. The sample lists 100,000 to 150,000 clones, about 82% occurring once. This sample's time point: peripheral blood 6 weeks after treatment start. This material consisted of PBMCs, taken around atezolizumab (anti-PD-L1) treatment. The TCR was taken from a man in his fifties with urothelial cancer.

The CDR3 DNA is TGTGCCAGCAGCTCCCGACTAGCGGGAGCAGATACGCAGTATTTT. Translation: CASSSRLAGADTQYF. The chain employs TRBV4-2 and TRBJ2-3, with 12 bases lining up with TRBD2. Germline V gives CDR1 LGHNA, CDR2 YNFKEQ. Germline trimming cut 5 bases from V and 4 bases from J; bases unmatched to any gene: 4. CDR3 length: 15 amino acids.